This T cell receptor beta chain stems from a study of blood T cells in healthy people across ages. Notes on the study in general: Naive T cell percentage showed a strong correlation with the diversity of TCR beta. In long-lived donors, naive CD4+ cell counts and diversity exceeded those of aged donors.

The draw of peripheral blood yielded approximately 10 milliliters from each donor. Then a second PCR, running about 6 to 12 cycles, was carried out with a sample-barcoded 5' primer and a J-beta primer mix. Each sample provided no less than 2.5 million CDR3-containing paired-end reads. TCRdb called the 5' RACE reads again in MiXCR, with one record for every CDR3 protein. The sample lists about 1.7 million distinct CDR3 sequences, over 25% occurring once. Losses at the gene ends were 4 bases for V and 5 bases for J; bases not matched to a gene: 8. CDR1 and CDR2 (germline): SGHTA, FQGNSA. There are 16 residues in the CDR3. About this clonotype: Its matching antigen is unknown.

The sequencing input was blood. The chain recombines TRBV7-2 with TRBJ2-2, with TRBD2 matching over 9 bases. This sequence was found in a woman aged 30 to 39 in good health. This CDR3 is CASSSYSGSGTGELFF. The CDR3 DNA reads TGTGCCAGCAGCTCGTATAGCGGGAGTGGAACCGGGGAGCTGTTTTTT. The variable domain in full, with the rest retrieved from reference TRBV7-2 and TRBJ2-2, is GAGVSQSPSNKVTEKGKDVELRCDPISGHTALYWYRQSLGQGLEFLIYFQGNSAPDKSGLPSDRFSAERTGGSVSTLTIQRTQQEDSAVYLCASSSYSGSGTGELFFGEGSRLTVL.